This entry lists 14 T cell receptor beta chains sequenced from one sample in a study of a mutant IDH1 vaccine in newly diagnosed glioma. These receptors have no identified antigens. Sequencing was performed with immunoSEQ multiplex PCR; in TCRdb, only in-frame clones are kept and a portion is missing. There are tens of thousands of clones in the sample; approximately 78% occur only once, and approximately 5.6% lies in the top ten. This sample's time point: week 47, end of study. The vaccine gave 300 ug of a 20-mer mutant IDH1 peptide subcutaneously per dose. This sample comprised PBMCs, obtained from a glioma patient whose treatment included an IDH1 peptide vaccine. The receptor source for this set is a man between 35 and 55 years old with glioma.

The V gene is TRBV11-1, the J gene TRBJ1-4; D is unclear. Germline V CDR1 and CDR2: SGHAT, FQDESV (reference sequence). CDR3 length: 15 amino acids. The V end was cut by 5 bases, the J end by 0 bases, with 10 bases between. CDR3 region: CASSEDGATNEKLFF. CDR3 DNA: TGTGCCAGCAGCGAAGACGGTGCAACTAATGAAAAACTGTTTTTT. The full variable domain, completed using reference TRBV11-1 and TRBJ1-4, is EAEVAQSPRYKITEKSQAVAFWCDPISGHATLYWYRQILGQGPELLVQFQDESVVDDSQLPKDRFSAERLKGVDSTLKIQPAELGDSAMYLCASSEDGATNEKLFFGSGTQLSVL.

The chain couples TRBV5-4 to TRBJ2-3; 7 bases line up with TRBD2. This CDR3 has 15 residues. The germline gives CDR1 SGHNT, CDR2 YYREEE (reference sequence). J gave up 7 bases and V 4 bases, and 12 bases lay outside the gene matches. CDR3 sequence reads: CASSPEAREFHTQYF. The CDR3 DNA reads as TGTGCCAGCAGCCCGGAGGCGCGGGAGTTTCATACGCAGTATTTT.

The chain employs TRBV4-3 and TRBJ2-5; the match to TRBD2 covers 8 bases. Trimming removed 2 bases from V and 7 bases from J; junction bases left unmatched: 21. Germline V gene lookup returns CDR1 LGHNA and CDR2 YSLEER. This CDR3 spans 19 amino acids. The CDR3, as DNA: TGCGCCAGCAGCCAACAAACGGGAGGGATGGGGAATTCCGGGGTGACCCAGTACTTC. Amino acids: CASSQQTGGMGNSGVTQYF.

J is TRBJ2-5 and V is TRBV5-1, with TRBD2 as a possible D gene (6 bases). The assigned J gene may be wrong: the sequence end matches TRBJ2-7 better. CDR3 length: 15 amino acids. Germline V gives CDR1 SGHRS, CDR2 YFSETQ. This chain's CDR3 is CASSLFGGGTFEQYF. The DNA for the CDR3 is TGCGCCAGCAGCTTATTTGGTGGCGGGACCTTCGAGCAGTACTTC.

The J gene is TRBJ2-1, the V gene TRBV27; D unclear. The CDR3 covers 15 residues. Trimming left V 4 bases short and J 4 bases short, with 14 bases between. The germline V gene has CDR1 MNHEY and CDR2 SMNVEV (reference sequence). The CDR3, as DNA: TGTGCCAGCAGTTCCGTCGGAACTGGGTACAATGAGCAGTTCTTC. It is translated as CASSSVGTGYNEQFF.

This clone has more than one count but fewer than ten. The chain employs TRBV5-5 and TRBJ2-7; the D gene is possibly TRBD1 (7 bases). Looked up from germline, CDR1 is SGHKS and CDR2 is YYEKEE (reference sequence). The CDR3 is 16 residues long. V was pared by 4 bases and J by 3 bases, with 20 bases between. CDR3 nucleotide sequence: TGTGCCAGCAGCATAATCCAGGGGGGTGGAGACTACGAGCAGTACTTC. It yields the protein CASSIIQGGGDYEQYF.

This chain connects TRBV6-1 to TRBJ1-5, with D perhaps TRBD1 (5 bases). This CDR3 has 15 residues. Germline values: CDR1 MNHNS, CDR2 SASEGT. The germline V and J ends were trimmed by 9 bases and 0 bases, with 15 bases remaining between them. The CDR3 region has the DNA TGTGCCAGTCGGGGAGAGACAGCTAGCAATCAGCCCCAGCATTTT. Protein sequence: CASRGETASNQPQHF.

The chain is built from TRBV4-3 and TRBJ2-3, with a possible D match to TRBD1 (5 bases). Per the germline V gene, CDR1 is LGHNA and CDR2 is YSLEER. The CDR3 extends over 13 amino acids. With 0 bases removed from V and 5 bases from J, the gap between germline ends came to 6 bases. The CDR3 region is CASSQEGEDTQYF. The CDR3 nucleotides read TGCGCCAGCAGCCAAGAAGGGGAAGATACGCAGTATTTT.

This chain connects TRBV5-6 to TRBJ1-5; 7 bases are a match to TRBD1. Germline lookup yields CDR1 SGHDT and CDR2 YYEEEE. This CDR3 comprises 17 residues. J gave up 6 bases and V 4 bases, and 16 bases lay outside the gene matches. The CDR3 spells CASSRRTGERVGQPQHF. The DNA for the CDR3 is TGTGCCAGCAGCCGCCGGACAGGCGAGCGTGTGGGTCAGCCCCAGCATTTT.

The chain links TRBV7-6 to TRBJ1-1, with D possibly being TRBD1 (5 bases). Trimming stripped 3 bases from V and 10 bases from J, with 9 bases between. From germline, CDR1 is SGHVS and CDR2 FNYEAQ. This CDR3 contains 11 residues. The CDR3 sequence: CASSLGTGAFF. The DNA for the CDR3 is TGTGCCAGCAGCTTGGGGACGGGAGCTTTCTTT.

The gene calls are TRBV7-8 and TRBJ1-2; perhaps TRBD1 as D (5 bases). CDR1 is SGHVS, CDR2 FQNEAQ, per germline. Trimming took 2 bases from V and 7 from J, leaving 14 bases between them. This CDR3 spans 14 amino acids. The CDR3 sequence is CASSLIRGVSGYTF. The CDR3 region has the DNA TGTGCCAGCAGCTTAATACGGGGGGTTAGTGGCTACACCTTC.

The chain joins TRBV29-1 to TRBJ2-1; 10 bases are shared with TRBD2. Germline V lookup: CDR1 SQVTM, CDR2 ANQGSEA. The CDR3 spans 15 residues. V lost 6 bases, J lost 1 base, and 6 bases stayed unmatched. This chain's CDR3 is CSVGSAGGSYNEQFF. The CDR3 bases are TGCAGCGTCGGCTCAGCGGGAGGGTCCTACAATGAGCAGTTCTTC.

The rearrangement uses TRBV19 and TRBJ1-5, with 7 bases lining up with TRBD1. The length of the CDR3 is 17 residues. Trimming cost V 0 bases and J 1 base; bases outside gene matches: 6. Germline V lookup: CDR1 LNHDA, CDR2 SQIVND (reference sequence). The CDR3 DNA sequence: TGTGCCAGTAGTATAGATGGAGGGGGCTGGAGCAATCAGCCCCAGCATTTT. Amino acid sequence: CASSIDGGGWSNQPQHF.

This clone was seen a handful of times. V usage is TRBV14 and J usage is TRBJ1-2, with D hard to call. Germline V gene lookup returns CDR1 SGHDN and CDR2 FVKESK. This CDR3 region has 13 residues. The V end was cut by 1 base, the J end by 4 bases, with 7 bases between. As DNA, the CDR3 is TGTGCCAGCAGCCAAGGACACGGCTATGGCTACACCTTC. Translated, it gives CASSQGHGYGYTF.